The 12 T cell receptor beta chains below come from one sample, sequenced in a study of blood T cell repertoires in COVID-19. Sequencing used immunoSEQ multiplex PCR; TCRdb keeps in-frame clones, though not all of them. The table lists 200,000 to 300,000 clones, around four fifths of them singletons, with 4% to 5% in the top ten. Sequenced input: peripheral blood. Source of these receptors: a man in his 60s with acute or convalescent COVID-19.

The rearrangement joins TRBV2 to TRBJ2-3, with D maybe TRBD1 (7 bases). Trimming removed 3 bases at V and 3 bases at J, with 13 bases between. Germline-derived CDR1 and CDR2 are SNHLY and FYNNEI. This CDR3 is built from 15 residues. CDR3 sequence: CASSDPGGPTDTQYF. Here the CDR3 DNA reads TGTGCCAGCAGTGATCCAGGGGGGCCGACAGATACGCAGTATTTT.

The chain joins TRBV6-5 to TRBJ1-2; 9 positions match TRBD1. The V gene's germline CDR1 is MNHEY and CDR2 SVGAGI. This CDR3 comprises 15 residues. The J segment lost 7 bases and the V segment lost 0 bases, leaving 6 bases of the junction unmatched. The CDR3: CASSYSRRTGAGYTF. For the CDR3, the DNA is TGTGCCAGCAGTTACTCGAGGCGGACAGGGGCTGGCTACACCTTC.

The chain carries TRBV21-1 and TRBJ1-2; whether TRBD1, the table's D call, matches the DNA was not checked. TRBV21-1 constitutes a pseudogene. The CDR3 has 18 amino acids. The CDR3 DNA follows: TGTGCCAGCAAAAGGGAAGGGGACAGGGAGACGCAAAACTATGGCTACACCTTC. This encodes CASKREGDRETQNYGYTF.

In this sample, this clone turned up a few times. The chain links TRBV18 to TRBJ2-7; TRBD1 matches 10 bases. Germline V gene sequence: CDR1 KGHSH, CDR2 LQKENI. V lost 3 bases to trimming and J lost 8 bases; unmatched junction nucleotides: 10. The CDR3 covers 15 residues. The CDR3 here is CASSPPGQGILQQYF. The CDR3 bases are TGTGCCAGCTCACCTCCGGGACAGGGGATCCTTCAGCAGTACTTC.

The chain links TRBV11-1 to TRBJ2-3; 7 bases match TRBD2. The CDR3 spans 11 residues. Germline-derived CDR1 and CDR2 are SGHAT and FQDESV (reference sequence). J lost 10 bases, V lost 5 bases, and 3 bases had no gene match. The CDR3 spells CASSGSGAQYF. In DNA, the CDR3 is TGTGCCAGCAGCGGGAGCGGGGCGCAGTATTTT.

V and J are TRBV10-1 and TRBJ2-5, with D perhaps TRBD1 (5 bases). Deletions cut 1 base from V and 0 bases from J, with 9 bases between. CDR1 and CDR2 (germline): WNHNN, SYGVQD (reference sequence). This CDR3 has 15 residues. CDR3 in DNA: TGCGCCAGCAGTGAGTTTTCAGGGTACCAAGAGACCCAGTACTTC. Translated: CASSEFSGYQETQYF.

The chain recombines TRBV2 with TRBJ2-7; D might be TRBD2 (5 bases). The CDR3 has 15 residues. Germline CDR1 and CDR2: SNHLY and FYNNEI. V was pared by 4 bases and J by 4 bases, with 17 bases between. The CDR3 nucleotides are TGTGCCAGCAGTGGGCGAGGGTTGGCAGAATACGAGCAGTACTTC. Amino acid sequence: CASSGRGLAEYEQYF.

For the CDR3, the DNA is TGTGCCAGCCTGGGACAACCGAACACTGAAGCTTTCTTT. It is translated as CASLGQPNTEAFF. The chain combines TRBV2 with TRBJ1-1, with a possible D match to TRBD1 (6 bases). The germline gives CDR1 SNHLY, CDR2 FYNNEI. This CDR3 has 13 amino acids. The V gene lost 8 bases and the J gene lost 1 base, with 11 bases spanning the gap.

This chain uses TRBV7-3 with TRBJ2-1; 9 bases line up with TRBD1. V was clipped by 4 bases and J by 4 bases; unmatched bases: 5. The CDR3 has 15 amino acids. The germline gives CDR1 SGHTA, CDR2 FQGTGA. The CDR3: CASSSTGQGYNEQFF. CDR3 nucleotides: TGTGCCAGCAGCTCCACGGGACAGGGTTACAATGAGCAGTTCTTC.

This clone was detected only a few times. The CDR3: CASSQGTVNTEAFF. The CDR3 DNA sequence: TGTGCCAGCAGCCAAGGGACAGTGAACACTGAAGCTTTCTTT. The chain employs TRBV5-5 and TRBJ1-1, with 7 bases lining up with TRBD1. The germline CDR1 and CDR2 sequences are SGHKS and YYEKEE (reference sequence). The CDR3 spans 14 residues. J was trimmed by 0 bases and V by 4 bases; bases with no gene match: 3.

The chain uses TRBV19 and TRBJ2-1; 8 bases are a match to TRBD1. The V gene end was trimmed by 8 bases and the J gene end by 7 bases; junction bases not matched to a gene: 10. The CDR3 is 14 residues long. The germline V gene encodes CDR1 LNHDA and CDR2 SQIVND (reference sequence). CDR3 residues: CASSSGTGLNEQFF. Here the CDR3 DNA reads TGTGCCAGTTCCTCCGGGACAGGACTGAATGAGCAGTTCTTC.

The rearrangement joins TRBV7-9 to TRBJ2-3; no clear D gene. V gave up 2 bases and J gave up 1 base, with 10 bases separating them. The V gene's germline CDR1 is SEHNR and CDR2 FQNEAQ (reference sequence). There are 15 residues in the CDR3. CDR3 DNA sequence: TGTGCCAGCAGCTTATTTAGAATGGGCACAGATACGCAGTATTTT. Protein: CASSLFRMGTDTQYF. The full variable domain, its missing parts supplied by reference TRBV7-9 and TRBJ2-3, is DTGVSQNPRHKITKRGQNVTFRCDPISEHNRLYWYRQTLGQGPEFLTYFQNEAQLEKSRLLSDRFSAERPKGSFSTLEIQRTEQGDSAMYLCASSLFRMGTDTQYFGPGTRLTVL.